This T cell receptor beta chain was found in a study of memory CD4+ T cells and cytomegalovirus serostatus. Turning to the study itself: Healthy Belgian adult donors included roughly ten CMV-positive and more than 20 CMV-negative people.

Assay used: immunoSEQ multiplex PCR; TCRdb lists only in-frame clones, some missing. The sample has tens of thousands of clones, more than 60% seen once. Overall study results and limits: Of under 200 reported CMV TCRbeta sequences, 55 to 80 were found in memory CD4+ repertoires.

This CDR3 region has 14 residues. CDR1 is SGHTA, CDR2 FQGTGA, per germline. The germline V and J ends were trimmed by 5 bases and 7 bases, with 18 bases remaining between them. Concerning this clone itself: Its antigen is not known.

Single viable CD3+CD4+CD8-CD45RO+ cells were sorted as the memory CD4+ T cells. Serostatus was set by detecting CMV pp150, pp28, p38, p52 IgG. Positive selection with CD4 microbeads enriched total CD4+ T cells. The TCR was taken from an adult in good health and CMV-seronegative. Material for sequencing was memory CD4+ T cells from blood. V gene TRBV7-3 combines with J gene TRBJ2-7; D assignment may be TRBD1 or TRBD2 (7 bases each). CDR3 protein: CASSAGGGGREQYF. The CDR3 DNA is TGTGCCAGCAGCGCAGGGGGAGGGGGTCGGGAGCAGTACTTC.